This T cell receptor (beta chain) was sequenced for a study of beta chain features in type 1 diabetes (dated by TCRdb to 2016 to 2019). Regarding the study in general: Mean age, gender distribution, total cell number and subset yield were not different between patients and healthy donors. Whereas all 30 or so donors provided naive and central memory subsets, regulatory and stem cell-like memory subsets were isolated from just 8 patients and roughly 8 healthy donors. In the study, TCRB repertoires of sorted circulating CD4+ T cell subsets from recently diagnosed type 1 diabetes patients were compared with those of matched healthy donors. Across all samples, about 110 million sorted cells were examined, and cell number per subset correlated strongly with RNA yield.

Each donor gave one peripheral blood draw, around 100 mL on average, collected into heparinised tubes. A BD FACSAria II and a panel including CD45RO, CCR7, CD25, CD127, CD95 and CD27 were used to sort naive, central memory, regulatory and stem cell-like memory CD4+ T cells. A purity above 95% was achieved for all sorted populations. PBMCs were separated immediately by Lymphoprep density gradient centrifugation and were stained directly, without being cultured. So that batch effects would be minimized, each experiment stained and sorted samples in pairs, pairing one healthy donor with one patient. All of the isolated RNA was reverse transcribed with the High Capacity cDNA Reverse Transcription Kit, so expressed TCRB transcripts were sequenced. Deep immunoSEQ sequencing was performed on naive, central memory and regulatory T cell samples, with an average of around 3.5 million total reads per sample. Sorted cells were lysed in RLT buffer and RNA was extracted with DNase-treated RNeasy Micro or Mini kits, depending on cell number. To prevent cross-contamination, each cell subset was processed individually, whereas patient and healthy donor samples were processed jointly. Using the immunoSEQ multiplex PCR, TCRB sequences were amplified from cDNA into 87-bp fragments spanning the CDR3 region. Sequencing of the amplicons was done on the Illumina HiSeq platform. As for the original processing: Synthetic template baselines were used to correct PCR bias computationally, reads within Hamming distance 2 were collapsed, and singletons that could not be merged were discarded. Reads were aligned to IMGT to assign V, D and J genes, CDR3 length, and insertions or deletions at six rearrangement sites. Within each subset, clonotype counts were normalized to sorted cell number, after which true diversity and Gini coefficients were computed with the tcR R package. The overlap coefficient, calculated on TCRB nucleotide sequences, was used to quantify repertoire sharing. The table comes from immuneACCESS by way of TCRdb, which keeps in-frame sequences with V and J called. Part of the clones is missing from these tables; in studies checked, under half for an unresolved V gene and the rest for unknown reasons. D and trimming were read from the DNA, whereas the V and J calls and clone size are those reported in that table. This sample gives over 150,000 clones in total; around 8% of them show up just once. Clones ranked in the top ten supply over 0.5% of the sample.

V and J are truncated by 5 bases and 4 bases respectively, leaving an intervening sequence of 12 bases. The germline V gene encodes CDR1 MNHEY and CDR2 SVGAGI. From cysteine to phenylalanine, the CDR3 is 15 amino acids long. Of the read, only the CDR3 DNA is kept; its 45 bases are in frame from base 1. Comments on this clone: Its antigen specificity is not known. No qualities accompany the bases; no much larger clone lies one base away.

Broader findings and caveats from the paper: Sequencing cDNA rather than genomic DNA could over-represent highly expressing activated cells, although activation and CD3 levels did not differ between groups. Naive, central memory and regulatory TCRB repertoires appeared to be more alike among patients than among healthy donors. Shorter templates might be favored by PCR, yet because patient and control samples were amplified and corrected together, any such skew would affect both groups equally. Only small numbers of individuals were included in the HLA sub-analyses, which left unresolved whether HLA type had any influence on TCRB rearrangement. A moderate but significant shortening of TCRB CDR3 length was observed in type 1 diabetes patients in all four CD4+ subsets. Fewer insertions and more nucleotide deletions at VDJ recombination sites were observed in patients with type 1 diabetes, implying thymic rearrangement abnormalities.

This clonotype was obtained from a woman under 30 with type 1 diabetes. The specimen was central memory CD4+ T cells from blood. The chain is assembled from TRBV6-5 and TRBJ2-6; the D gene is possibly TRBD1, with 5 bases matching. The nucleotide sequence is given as TGTGCCAGCAGTCCAGGGTTGGTCGGGGCCAACGTCCTGACTTTC. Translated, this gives CASSPGLVGANVLTF.